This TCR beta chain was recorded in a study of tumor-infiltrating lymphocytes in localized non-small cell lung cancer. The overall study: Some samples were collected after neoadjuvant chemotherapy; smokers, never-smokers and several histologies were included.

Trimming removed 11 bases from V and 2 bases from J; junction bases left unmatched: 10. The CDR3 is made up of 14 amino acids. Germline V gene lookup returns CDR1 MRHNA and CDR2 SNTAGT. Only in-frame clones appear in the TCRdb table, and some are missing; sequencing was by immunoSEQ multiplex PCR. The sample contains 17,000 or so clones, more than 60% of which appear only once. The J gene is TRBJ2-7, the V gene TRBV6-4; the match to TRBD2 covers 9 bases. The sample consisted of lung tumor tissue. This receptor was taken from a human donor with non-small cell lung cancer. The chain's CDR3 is CAGEKREVAYEQYF. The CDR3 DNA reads TGTGCCGGGGAGAAGCGGGAGGTGGCCTACGAGCAGTACTTC.